These T cell receptor beta chains were read from a single sample in a study of response to subunit inactivated influenza vaccine. TCRdb reprocessed the RT-PCR reads via MiXCR and lists one record per CDR3 protein. The sample consists of around 530,000 distinct CDR3 sequences, approximately 10% of them appearing once. The source material was PBMCs from blood, sampled on the day of vaccination. These TCRs come from a man aged 50 to 59 who received an inactivated influenza vaccine. Each CDR3 is given with its conserved first and last residue. D genes are given only for firm matches. The size of a clone is reported for some rows only, either as once, few or many, or as a class for expanded clones.

D	V	size	J	CDR3	DNA
TRBD2	TRBV9	.	TRBJ2-3	CASSVATGGGGATDTQYF	TGTGCCAGCAGCGTAGCTACCGGCGGGGGTGGGGCCACAGATACGCAGTATTTT
.	TRBV20-1	many	TRBJ2-5	CSARGPETQYF	TGCAGTGCTAGGGGTCCGGAGACCCAGTACTTC
TRBD1	TRBV7-2	.	TRBJ1-2	CASSLLDRGYGYTF	TGTGCCAGCAGCTTACTCGACAGGGGCTATGGCTACACCTTC
TRBD2	TRBV11-2	few	TRBJ2-5	CASSSPLAGTETQYF	TGTGCCAGCAGCTCACCTCTAGCGGGAACGGAGACCCAGTACTTC
TRBD2	TRBV7-8	many	TRBJ2-3	CASRISGRVGTDTQYF	TGTGCCAGCAGAATTAGCGGGAGAGTGGGGACAGATACGCAGTATTTT
.	TRBV20-1	few	TRBJ1-5	CSASQGIYSNQPQHF	TGCAGTGCTAGCCAGGGGATTTATAGCAATCAGCCCCAGCATTTT
.	TRBV2	few	TRBJ2-7	CATARLVSSYEQYF	TGTGCCACCGCCCGCCTAGTAAGCTCCTACGAGCAGTACTTC
TRBD2	TRBV6-2/TRBV6-3	.	TRBJ2-1	CASSYSTSPNEQFF	TGTGCCAGCAGTTACTCGACTAGCCCTAATGAGCAGTTCTTC
.	TRBV7-9	few	TRBJ2-3	CASSFSGADTQYF	TGTGCCAGCAGCTTTTCGGGGGCAGATACGCAGTATTTT
TRBD2	TRBV6-2/TRBV6-3	few	TRBJ2-1	CASSYSSGGGLDEQFF	TGTGCCAGCAGTTACTCCTCGGGCGGGGGTTTGGATGAGCAGTTCTTC
TRBD1	TRBV12-3/TRBV12-4	many	TRBJ1-5	CASQGGQPQHF	TGTGCCAGCCAGGGGGGTCAGCCCCAGCATTTT
.	TRBV9	few	TRBJ1-4	CASSAFQGSLNEKLFF	TGTGCCAGCAGCGCCTTTCAGGGATCCCTTAATGAAAAACTGTTTTTT
.	TRBV4-1	many	TRBJ1-2	CASSQDGRSSGYTF	TGCGCCAGCAGCCAAGATGGCCGCAGCTCTGGCTACACCTTC
.	TRBV5-1	.	TRBJ2-3	CASSPPQGGDTQYF	TGCGCCAGCAGCCCCCCCCAGGGGGGAGATACGCAGTATTTT
.	TRBV7-9	.	TRBJ1-2	CASSRFEGSYGYTF	TGTGCCAGCAGTCGATTCGAGGGATCCTATGGCTACACCTTC
.	TRBV24-1	few	TRBJ1-1	CATRGASVQTEAFF	TGTGCCACCAGGGGGGCGAGTGTCCAGACTGAAGCTTTCTTT
.	TRBV27	.	TRBJ1-1	CASRLDRYSTEAFF	TGTGCCAGCAGACTTGACAGGTACAGCACTGAAGCTTTCTTT
.	TRBV19	few	TRBJ2-1	CASSISSGNEQFF	TGTGCCAGTAGTATAAGTAGCGGCAATGAGCAGTTCTTC
.	TRBV21-1	many	TRBJ1-5	CASSKALWDRQTLLNQPQHF	TGTGCCAGCAGCAAAGCGCTTTGGGACAGACAGACCCTCCTAAATCAGCCCCAGCATTTT
.	TRBV6-1	.	TRBJ1-5	CASSEFGSSNQPQHF	TGTGCCAGCAGTGAATTTGGAAGCAGCAATCAGCCCCAGCATTTT
TRBD1	TRBV4-1	many	TRBJ2-2	CASSQLPQGNTGELFF	TGCGCCAGCAGCCAACTGCCACAGGGGAATACCGGGGAGCTGTTTTTT
.	TRBV5-1	.	TRBJ1-1	CASSWTWGAQGNTEAFF	TGCGCCAGCAGCTGGACTTGGGGGGCGCAAGGTAACACTGAAGCTTTCTTT
.	TRBV12-3/TRBV12-4	.	TRBJ2-5	CASSWTVETQYF	TGTGCCAGCAGTTGGACAGTAGAGACCCAGTACTTC
.	TRBV6-5	few	TRBJ1-2	CASSLDRFDGYTF	TGTGCCAGCAGTCTCGACAGGTTCGATGGCTACACCTTC
TRBD2	TRBV5-1	few	TRBJ2-4	CASGPGGGENIQYF	TGCGCCAGCGGCCCCGGGGGGGGAGAAAACATTCAGTACTTC
.	TRBV6-2/TRBV6-3	many	TRBJ2-7	CATGFGTYEQYF	TGTGCGACCGGATTTGGCACCTACGAGCAGTACTTC
TRBD2	TRBV2	few	TRBJ2-1	CASSAGRELRREQFF	TGTGCCAGCAGCGCGGGGCGGGAGTTGAGGCGTGAGCAGTTCTTC
.	TRBV18	.	TRBJ2-3	CASSPPLQGEGNADTQYF	TGTGCCAGCTCACCACCTCTGCAGGGCGAGGGTAACGCAGATACGCAGTATTTT
.	TRBV20-1	few	TRBJ2-7	CSARRGGTIVEQYF	TGCAGTGCTAGAAGGGGGGGAACTATAGTGGAGCAGTACTTC
TRBD1	TRBV28	few	TRBJ2-1	CASSPEDRGSYNEQFF	TGTGCCAGCAGTCCCGAAGACAGGGGTTCCTACAATGAGCAGTTCTTC
.	TRBV7-9	.	TRBJ2-5	CASSLIRWGSQETQYF	TGTGCCAGCAGCTTAATACGTTGGGGTTCACAAGAGACCCAGTACTTC
TRBD1	TRBV5-1	many	TRBJ2-5	CASSLQGQEQETQYF	TGCGCCAGCAGCTTGCAGGGACAGGAACAAGAGACCCAGTACTTC
.	TRBV12-3/TRBV12-4	many	TRBJ1-6	CASSLGHNSPLHF	TGTGCCAGCAGTTTAGGCCATAATTCACCCCTCCACTTT
.	TRBV20-1	few	TRBJ2-3	CSYHRQGWTDTQYF	TGCAGTTACCACCGGCAGGGTTGGACAGATACGCAGTATTTT
.	TRBV12-3/TRBV12-4	.	TRBJ2-7	CASNWGGLPYEQYF	TGTGCCAGCAACTGGGGCGGTCTTCCATACGAGCAGTACTTC
.	TRBV11-1	.	TRBJ2-1	CASSLAGNRNEQFF	TGTGCCAGCAGCTTAGCAGGGAATCGGAATGAGCAGTTCTTC
TRBD2	TRBV29-1	many	TRBJ2-2	CSVSGTSGATGELFF	TGCAGCGTTTCCGGGACTAGCGGGGCCACCGGGGAGCTGTTTTTT
TRBD2	TRBV6-2/TRBV6-3	.	TRBJ2-1	CASSFPGTSGRPSSYNEQFF	TGTGCCAGCAGCTTTCCGGGGACTAGCGGGAGGCCGAGCTCCTACAATGAGCAGTTCTTC
TRBD2	TRBV25-1	.	TRBJ2-5	CASRTSGSGGETQYF	TGTGCCAGCAGGACTAGCGGGAGCGGAGGAGAGACCCAGTACTTC
.	TRBV20-1	many	TRBJ2-3	CSARGGRRTDTQYF	TGCAGTGCTAGAGGTGGGAGACGCACAGATACGCAGTATTTT
.	TRBV18	.	TRBJ1-5	CASSPEGGTQDQPQHF	TGTGCCAGCTCACCAGAGGGGGGGACACAGGATCAGCCCCAGCATTTT
.	TRBV6-2/TRBV6-3	.	TRBJ2-1	CASSYSPPGVASDSYNEQFF	TGTGCCAGCAGTTATTCACCCCCCGGGGTAGCTAGCGACTCCTACAATGAGCAGTTCTTC
.	TRBV15	few	TRBJ2-3	CATSSLRGRNTDTQYF	TGTGCCACCAGCAGTTTGCGGGGCCGTAACACAGATACGCAGTATTTT
TRBD1	TRBV6-5	.	TRBJ2-5	CASSYRDRETQYF	TGTGCCAGCAGTTATCGGGACAGGGAGACCCAGTACTTC
.	TRBV6-1	.	TRBJ2-7	CASSDGQGNYEQYF	TGTGCCAGCAGCGACGGGCAGGGAAACTACGAGCAGTACTTC
.	TRBV7-2	.	TRBJ2-1	CASSSPPGTYNEQFF	TGTGCCAGCAGCTCTCCGCCCGGGACCTACAATGAGCAGTTCTTC
.	TRBV6-5	few	TRBJ2-7	CASSYSIRLSSYEQYF	TGTGCCAGCAGTTACTCCATCCGACTGAGCTCCTACGAGCAGTACTTC
.	TRBV12-3/TRBV12-4	once	TRBJ2-3	CASSRDDDRGDTQYF	TGTGCCAGCAGTAGGGACGATGACCGGGGGGATACGCAGTATTTT
.	TRBV12-3/TRBV12-4	many	TRBJ1-6	CASSNSYNSPLHF	TGTGCCAGCAGTAACTCCTATAATTCACCCCTCCACTTT
.	TRBV5-1	few	TRBJ1-4	CASSLRIRDEDEKLFF	TGCGCCAGCAGCCTCCGAATCCGGGACGAAGATGAAAAACTGTTTTTT